The 27 T cell receptor beta chains below were found in one sample sequenced in a study of blood T cell repertoires in COVID-19. The protocol was immunoSEQ multiplex PCR, while the TCRdb copy is restricted to in-frame clones and leaves out a portion. Of approximately 380,000 clones in the sample, around 85% were seen once. Material for sequencing was peripheral blood. Every receptor here comes from a woman in her late teens or twenties with acute or convalescent COVID-19.

This clone is a singleton in its sample. The gene calls are TRBV5-4 and TRBJ1-1, with D possibly matching TRBD1 (6 bases). Looked up from germline, CDR1 is SGHNT and CDR2 is YYREEE (reference sequence). This CDR3 spans 15 amino acids. Trimming stripped 4 bases from V and 4 bases from J, with 17 bases between. CDR3 residues: CASSPQQGSPTEAFF. CDR3 in DNA: TGTGCCAGCAGCCCGCAACAGGGATCCCCCACTGAAGCTTTCTTT.

The CDR3 coding sequence is TGTGCCAGCAGTGAAGAGGGGAGGGGAGCTTTCTTT. It is translated as CASSEEGRGAFF. The genes are TRBV6-1 and TRBJ1-1; D is possibly TRBD1 (5 bases). The ends were cut back, 1 base at V and 10 bases at J, with 10 bases in the middle. The CDR3 loop spans 12 amino acids. Germline values: CDR1 MNHNS, CDR2 SASEGT.

J is TRBJ1-5 and V is TRBV12-3 or TRBV12-4; no definite D call. V lost 8 bases, J lost 1 base, and 9 bases lay in between. The CDR3 covers 13 residues. The CDR3 loop is CASSGLSNQPQHF. Written as DNA, the CDR3 is TGTGCCAGCTCTGGGCTAAGCAATCAGCCCCAGCATTTT.

This chain joins TRBV5-4 and TRBJ2-7, with D possibly matching TRBD2 (6 bases). Germline assignment: CDR1 SGHNT and CDR2 YYREEE (reference sequence). The CDR3 loop spans 15 amino acids. V lost 3 bases and J lost 0, with 13 bases in between. CDR3 DNA sequence: TGTGCCAGCAGCTCAACGAGGGAGGTCTCCTACGAGCAGTACTTC. Translated, it gives CASSSTREVSYEQYF.

The rearrangement links TRBV10-3 to TRBJ2-5; unclear D gene. In germline, CDR1 is ENHRY, CDR2 SYGVKD. V was clipped by 9 bases and J by 1 base, with 15 bases between them. The CDR3 extends over 14 amino acids. CDR3 in amino acids: CAISRQLSQETQYF. In DNA form, the CDR3 reads TGTGCCATTTCGCGGCAACTTAGCCAAGAGACCCAGTACTTC.

This clone was detected only a few times. The rearrangement joins TRBV27 to TRBJ1-2; 9 positions match TRBD1. V lost 6 bases, J lost 0 bases, and 17 bases stayed unmatched. The CDR3 covers 19 residues. The V gene's germline CDR1 is MNHEY and CDR2 SMNVEV (reference sequence). DNA of the CDR3: TGTGCCAGCAGATTTCGTAGTCCGGGACAGGGTCAAGCTAACTATGGCTACACCTTC. Translation: CASRFRSPGQGQANYGYTF.

The rearrangement uses TRBV7-2 and TRBJ1-5; 9 bases match TRBD1. Germline-derived CDR1 and CDR2 are SGHTA and FQGNSA. The junction had 11 bases not matched to a gene; V was cut back by 9 bases and J by 5 bases. The CDR3 has 15 residues. CDR3 in DNA: TGTGCCAGTAGTCGAGGGGGACAGGGTTATCAGCCCCAGCATTTT. Translating it yields CASSRGGQGYQPQHF.

The genes are TRBV19 and TRBJ1-2; possibly TRBD1 for D (6 bases). This CDR3 has 13 amino acids. Germline lookup yields CDR1 LNHDA and CDR2 SQIVND (reference sequence). V lost 9 bases and J 0 bases, leaving 11 bases between the germline ends. The CDR3 sequence is CASGQSTNYGYTF. As DNA, the CDR3 is TGTGCCAGCGGACAGTCAACTAACTATGGCTACACCTTC.

This chain joins TRBV28 and TRBJ2-2; 8 bases agree with TRBD1. Germline CDR1 is MDHEN and CDR2 is SYDVKM. V lost 3 bases to trimming and J lost 5 bases; unmatched junction nucleotides: 5. The CDR3 loop spans 15 amino acids. The CDR3 DNA reads TGTGCCAGCAGTTTGGACAGGGAACAGACCGGGGAGCTGTTTTTT. Protein sequence: CASSLDREQTGELFF.

The chain carries TRBV6-5 and TRBJ2-1; TRBD2 matches 11 bases. The V segment lost 2 bases and the J segment 3 bases; nucleotides outside the gene matches: 3. The CDR3 loop spans 16 amino acids. Germline CDR1 MNHEY, CDR2 SVGAGI. The DNA for the CDR3 is TGTGCCAGCAGTTACCTGACTAGCGGGGACTACAATGAGCAGTTCTTC. Its protein product is CASSYLTSGDYNEQFF.

This rearrangement joins TRBV19 to TRBJ1-2; D is perhaps TRBD1 (5 bases). V lost 3 bases and J lost 6, with 11 bases in between. The germline V gene encodes CDR1 LNHDA and CDR2 SQIVND (reference sequence). The CDR3 loop spans 13 amino acids. In nucleotides, the CDR3 is TGTGCCAGTAGTATGTTCGGGACTGATGGCTACACCTTC. Protein product: CASSMFGTDGYTF.

In its sample, this clone was seen a few times. The rearrangement joins TRBV2 to TRBJ1-2; D is undetermined. V was clipped by 6 bases and J by 8 bases, with 10 bases between them. The CDR3 totals 11 residues. Germline values: CDR1 SNHLY, CDR2 FYNNEI. CDR3: CASRPIEGYTF. CDR3 DNA: TGTGCCAGCAGACCAATAGAGGGCTACACCTTC. The complete variable domain, with remaining parts taken from reference TRBV2 and TRBJ1-2, reads EPEVTQTPSHQVTQMGQEVILRCVPISNHLYFYWYRQILGQKVEFLVSFYNNEISEKSEIFDDQFSVERPDGSNFTLKIRSTKLEDSAMYFCASRPIEGYTFGSGTRLTVV.

This clone was recorded only once. The chain recombines TRBV4-1 with TRBJ1-5; weak D call: TRBD1 (5 bases). Trimming took 0 bases from V and 5 from J, leaving 14 bases between them. The germline V gene has CDR1 MGHRA and CDR2 YSYEKL. The CDR3 covers 16 residues. The CDR3, as DNA: TGCGCCAGCAGCCAAGAAAGCCAGGGAAATTATCAGCCCCAGCATTTT. It encodes CASSQESQGNYQPQHF.

On this clone: Additional DNA sequences in this sample encode the identical CDR3. This chain joins TRBV9 and TRBJ2-1; D not resolved. The CDR3 covers 15 residues. V was pared by 0 bases and J by 0 bases, with 7 bases between. Germline V gene lookup returns CDR1 SGDLS and CDR2 YYNGEE. CDR3 nucleotide sequence: TGTGCCAGCAGCGTAGCGCTTAGCTCCTACAATGAGCAGTTCTTC. Translation: CASSVALSSYNEQFF.

This chain uses TRBV29-1 with TRBJ1-1; TRBD1 agrees at 7 bases. The CDR3 contains 15 residues. J lost 0 bases, V lost 5 bases, and 9 bases had no gene match. The V gene's germline CDR1 is SQVTM and CDR2 ANQGSEA. DNA of the CDR3: TGCAGCGTTTTCCGGGGGACAGCTATGAACACTGAAGCTTTCTTT. Translation gives CSVFRGTAMNTEAFF.

This clone was observed a handful of times. In DNA form, the CDR3 reads TGTGCCAGCAGCTTAGGGACAGGGAATTCACCCCTCCACTTT. Protein product: CASSLGTGNSPLHF. V usage is TRBV7-3 and J usage is TRBJ1-6; 9 nucleotides agree with TRBD1. Per the germline V gene, CDR1 is SGHTA and CDR2 is FQGTGA. CDR3 size: 14 residues. V was clipped by 2 bases and J by 7 bases; unmatched bases: 0.

The chain couples TRBV7-3 to TRBJ2-2; D is possibly TRBD2 (6 bases). Germline CDR1 and CDR2: SGHTA and FQGTGA. The CDR3 contains 16 residues. The V and J ends lost 3 bases and 6 bases respectively, with 17 bases between them. The CDR3 region is CASSFQGLPAPGELFF. The CDR3 coding sequence is TGTGCCAGCAGCTTCCAGGGACTCCCGGCCCCCGGGGAGCTGTTTTTT.

The chain recombines TRBV4-2 with TRBJ1-1; TRBD1 aligns across 8 bases. Per germline, CDR1 LGHNA and CDR2 YNFKEQ. The V gene end was trimmed by 3 bases and the J gene end by 4 bases; junction bases not matched to a gene: 7. CDR3 length: 15 amino acids. CDR3 sequence reads: CASSQGTGPLTEAFF. In nucleotides, the CDR3 is TGTGCCAGCAGCCAGGGGACAGGACCGCTCACTGAAGCTTTCTTT.

CDR3 amino acids: CASLTDRERDEQYF. In DNA, the CDR3 is TGTGCCAGCCTTACAGACAGGGAAAGGGACGAGCAGTACTTC. The chain links TRBV6-6 to TRBJ2-7; 7 bases map to TRBD1. After removal of 8 bases from V and 5 bases from J, the junction contained 12 bases not matched to a gene. Germline V gene lookup returns CDR1 MNHNY and CDR2 SVGAGI (reference sequence). CDR3 length: 14 amino acids.

The rearrangement joins TRBV5-1 to TRBJ1-1; possible D gene TRBD1, 5 bases. Per germline, CDR1 SGHRS and CDR2 YFSETQ. The CDR3 loop spans 13 amino acids. V was pared by 0 bases and J by 7 bases, with 10 bases between. The chain's CDR3 is CASSLAGRVEAFF. CDR3 DNA sequence: TGCGCCAGCAGCTTGGCCGGCAGGGTTGAAGCTTTCTTT.

This clone was seen more than once but under ten times. The chain uses TRBV9 and TRBJ2-7; no firm D call. CDR3 size: 13 residues. Looked up from germline, CDR1 is SGDLS and CDR2 is YYNGEE. V lost 4 bases, J lost 0 bases, and 8 bases lay in between. As DNA, the CDR3 is TGTGCCAGCAGCACGAGCCCCTCCTACGAGCAGTACTTC. Amino acid sequence: CASSTSPSYEQYF.

This clone has a single count. The chain has TRBV30 and TRBJ2-2; D is undetermined. There are 11 residues in the CDR3. Germline V lookup: CDR1 GTSNPN, CDR2 SVGIG (reference sequence). V was trimmed by 0 bases and J by 9 bases, leaving 5 bases between them. Here the CDR3 DNA reads TGTGCCTGGAGTGTGAGCCGGGAGCTGTTTTTT. It is translated as CAWSVSRELFF.

The J gene is TRBJ1-2, the V gene TRBV6-5, with 9 nucleotides matching TRBD1. CDR1 and CDR2 from the germline V gene are MNHEY and SVGAGI. CDR3 length: 14 residues. V dropped 6 bases and J dropped 3; count of bases not matched to a gene: 5. CDR3 region: CASSLTGGDYGYTF. The DNA of the CDR3 is TGTGCCAGCAGCTTAACAGGGGGCGACTATGGCTACACCTTC.

The count of this clone is one. The rearrangement links TRBV11-2 to TRBJ2-7; 8 nucleotides align to TRBD1. The CDR3 spans 14 residues. Germline-derived CDR1 and CDR2 are SGHAT and FQNNGV. V trimming: 4 bases; J trimming: 6 bases; junction bases outside the gene matches: 8. The CDR3 protein is CASSSGTGMAEQYF. The CDR3 DNA reads TGTGCCAGCAGCTCCGGGACAGGAATGGCCGAGCAGTACTTC.

The chain joins TRBV28 to TRBJ1-1; 10 bases are a match to TRBD1. This CDR3 has 14 amino acids. Germline trimming cut 5 bases from V and 9 bases from J; bases unmatched to any gene: 9. The germline CDR1 and CDR2 sequences are MDHEN and SYDVKM. The CDR3 protein is CASSPDRGLGKAFF. CDR3 nucleotides: TGTGCCAGCAGTCCCGACAGGGGGCTGGGTAAAGCTTTCTTT.

This clone appeared once. This rearrangement joins TRBV12-3 or TRBV12-4 to TRBJ2-5, with a tentative D call TRBD2 (5 bases). V was clipped by 3 bases and J by 7 bases, with 12 bases between them. The CDR3 runs to 13 residues. In DNA form, the CDR3 reads TGTGCCAGCAGTTTCGGACTCCCCGGGACCCAGTACTTC. Its protein is CASSFGLPGTQYF.

The chain uses TRBV3-1 (or the pseudogene TRBV3-2) and TRBJ2-1, with D possibly being TRBD2 (6 bases). The germline CDR1 and CDR2 sequences are LGHDT and YNNKEL (reference sequence). The CDR3 contains 16 residues. Trimming removed 0 bases from V and 6 bases from J, with 15 bases in between. As DNA, the CDR3 is TGTGCCAGCAGCCAAGAAATGGGGAGGTGGGTCAATGAGCAGTTCTTC. This translates into CASSQEMGRWVNEQFF.